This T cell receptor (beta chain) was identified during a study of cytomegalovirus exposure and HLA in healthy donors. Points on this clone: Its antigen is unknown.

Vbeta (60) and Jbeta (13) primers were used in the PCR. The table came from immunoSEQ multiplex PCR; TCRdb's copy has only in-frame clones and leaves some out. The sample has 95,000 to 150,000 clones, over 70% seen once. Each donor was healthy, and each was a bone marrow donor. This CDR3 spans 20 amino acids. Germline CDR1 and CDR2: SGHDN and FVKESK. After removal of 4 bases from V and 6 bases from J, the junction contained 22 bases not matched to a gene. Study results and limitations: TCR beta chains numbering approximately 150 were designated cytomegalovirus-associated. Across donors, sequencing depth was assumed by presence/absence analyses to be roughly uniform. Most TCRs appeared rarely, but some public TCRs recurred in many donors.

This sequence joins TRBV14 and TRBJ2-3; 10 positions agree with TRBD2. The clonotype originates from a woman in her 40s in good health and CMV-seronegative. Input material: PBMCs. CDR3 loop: CASSLLHPRGLRTSGDTQYF. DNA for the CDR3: TGTGCCAGCAGCCTCCTCCACCCCCGAGGGCTAAGGACTAGCGGCGATACGCAGTATTTT.